The present TCR beta chain was sequenced within a study of blood T cell repertoires in COVID-19. The CDR3 consists of 15 residues. Germline CDR1 is GTSNPN and CDR2 is SVGIG (reference sequence). Unmatched junction bases numbered 8, after V lost 0 bases and J lost 9 bases. The table came from immunoSEQ multiplex PCR; TCRdb's copy has only in-frame clones and leaves some out. Of fewer than 250,000 clones in the sample, 83% were seen once. The sequencing input was peripheral blood. This TCR derives from a human donor in a cohort sampled during active COVID-19. The rearrangement joins TRBV30 to TRBJ2-3; 11 bases are shared with TRBD2. The DNA of the CDR3 is TGTGCCTGGAGTGTCTTAGCGGGGGGGGCAAAGACGCAGTATTTT. Translating it yields CAWSVLAGGAKTQYF.